The source of this TCR beta chain is a study of T cells in Graves' hyperthyroidism and ophthalmopathy. Amplification yielded TCR beta CDR3 regions, with RNA transcripts as the source. HTBI primers were used for first-round RT-PCR of the TCR CDR3. TCRdb fed the multiplex PCR reads into MiXCR, producing one record per CDR3 protein. The table includes 550,000 to 800,000 distinct CDR3 sequences, about 15% detected once. The study, taken as a whole, reports: Blood also held most thyroid clonotypes expanded beyond 0.001.

In its sample, this clonotype was seen a few times. Its antigen is still unknown. The diagnostic basis comprised clinical symptoms, serum thyroxine and TRAb, thyroid ultrasound and orbital computed tomography. The source material was blood. The TCR sequence derives from a man aged 18 to 30 with Graves' hyperthyroidism.

CDR3 protein: CASTTGADEYEQYF. In DNA, the CDR3 is TGCGCCAGCACTACAGGGGCGGATGAATACGAGCAGTACTTC. The rearrangement uses TRBV10-1 and TRBJ2-7, with 7 bases identical to TRBD1. Trimming took 7 bases from V and 4 from J; bases not matched to a gene: 10. The CDR3 is made up of 14 amino acids. Germline CDR1 is WNHNN and CDR2 is SYGVQD (reference sequence).